This entry describes one T cell receptor beta chain. From the RT-PCR reads, TCRdb called clonotypes with MiXCR, one entry per CDR3 protein. The sample includes a few hundred thousand distinct CDR3 sequences, 20% to 25% of them seen just once. The data were obtained in a study of response to subunit inactivated influenza vaccine. The V end was cut by 0 bases, the J end by 2 bases, with 12 bases between. This CDR3 is 16 amino acids long. Germline V gene lookup returns CDR1 SGHRS and CDR2 YFSETQ. The clonotype comes from a man aged 50-75 years who received an inactivated influenza vaccine. This chain uses TRBV5-1 with TRBJ2-1; no firm D call. The sample was PBMCs from blood, taken approximately 22 months after vaccination. CDR3 sequence (DNA): TGCGCCAGCAGCTTGGCCGTCGGAAAAGCCTACAATGAGCAGTTCTTC. Translation gives CASSLAVGKAYNEQFF.